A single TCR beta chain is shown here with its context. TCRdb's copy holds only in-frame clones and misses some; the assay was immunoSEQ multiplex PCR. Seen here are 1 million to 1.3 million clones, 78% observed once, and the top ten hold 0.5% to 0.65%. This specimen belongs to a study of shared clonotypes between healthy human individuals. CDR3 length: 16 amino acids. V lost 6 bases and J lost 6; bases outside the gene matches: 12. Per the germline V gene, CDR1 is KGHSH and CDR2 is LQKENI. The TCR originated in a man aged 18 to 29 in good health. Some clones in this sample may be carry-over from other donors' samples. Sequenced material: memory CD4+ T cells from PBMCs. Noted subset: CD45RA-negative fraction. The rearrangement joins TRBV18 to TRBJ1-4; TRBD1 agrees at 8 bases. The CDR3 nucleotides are TGTGCCAGCTCGCCTTTCGGACAGGGAAGCGATGAAAAACTGTTTTTT. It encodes CASSPFGQGSDEKLFF.